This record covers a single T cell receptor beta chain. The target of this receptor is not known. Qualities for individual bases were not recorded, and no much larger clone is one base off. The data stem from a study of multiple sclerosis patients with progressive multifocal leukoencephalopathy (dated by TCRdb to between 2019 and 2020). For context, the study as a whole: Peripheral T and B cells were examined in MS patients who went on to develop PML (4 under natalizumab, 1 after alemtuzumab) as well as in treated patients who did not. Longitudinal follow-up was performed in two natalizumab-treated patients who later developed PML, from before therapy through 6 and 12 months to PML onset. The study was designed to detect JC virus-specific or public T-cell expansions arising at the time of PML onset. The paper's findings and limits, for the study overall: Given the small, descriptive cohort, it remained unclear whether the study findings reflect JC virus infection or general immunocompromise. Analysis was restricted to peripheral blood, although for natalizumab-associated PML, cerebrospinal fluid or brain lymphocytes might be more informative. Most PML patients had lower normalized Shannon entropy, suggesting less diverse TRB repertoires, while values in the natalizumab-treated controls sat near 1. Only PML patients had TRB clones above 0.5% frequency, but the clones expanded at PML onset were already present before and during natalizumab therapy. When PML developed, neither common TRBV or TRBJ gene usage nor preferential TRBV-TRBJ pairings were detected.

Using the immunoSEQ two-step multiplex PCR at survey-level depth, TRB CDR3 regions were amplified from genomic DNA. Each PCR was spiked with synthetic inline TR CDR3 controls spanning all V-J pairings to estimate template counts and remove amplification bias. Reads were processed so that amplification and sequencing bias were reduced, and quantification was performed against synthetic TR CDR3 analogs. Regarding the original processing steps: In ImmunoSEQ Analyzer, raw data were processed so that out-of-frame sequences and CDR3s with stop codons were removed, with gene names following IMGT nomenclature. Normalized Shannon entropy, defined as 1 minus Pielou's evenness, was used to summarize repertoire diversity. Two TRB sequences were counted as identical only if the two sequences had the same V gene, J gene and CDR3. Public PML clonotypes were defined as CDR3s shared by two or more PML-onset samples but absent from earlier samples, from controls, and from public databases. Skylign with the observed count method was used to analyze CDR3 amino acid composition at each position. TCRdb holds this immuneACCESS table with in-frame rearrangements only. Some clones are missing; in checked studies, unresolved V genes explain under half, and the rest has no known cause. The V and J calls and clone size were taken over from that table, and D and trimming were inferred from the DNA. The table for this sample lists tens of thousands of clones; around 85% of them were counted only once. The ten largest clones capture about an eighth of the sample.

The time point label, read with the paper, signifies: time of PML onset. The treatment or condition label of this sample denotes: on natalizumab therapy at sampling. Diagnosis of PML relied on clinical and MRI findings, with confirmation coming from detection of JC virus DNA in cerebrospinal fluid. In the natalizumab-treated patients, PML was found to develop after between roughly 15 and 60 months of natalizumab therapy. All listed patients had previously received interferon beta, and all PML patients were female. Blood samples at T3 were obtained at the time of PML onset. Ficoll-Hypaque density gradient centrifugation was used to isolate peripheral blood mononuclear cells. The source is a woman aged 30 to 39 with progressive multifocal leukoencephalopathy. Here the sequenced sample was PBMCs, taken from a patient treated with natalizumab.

DNA sequence: TGTGCCAGCAGTGAAGCCTGGCAGGGGCATCGCTACGAGCAGTACTTC. It encodes CASSEAWQGHRYEQYF. Recombination joined TRBV6-1 with TRBJ2-7; the D gene is possibly TRBD1, with 6 bases matching. At the junction V is shortened by 0 bases and J by 3 bases, with 15 bases in between. The germline V gene yields MNHNS for CDR1 and SASEGT for CDR2. From cysteine to phenylalanine, the CDR3 is 16 amino acids long. Only CDR3 DNA is held: 48 bases, read in frame from base 1.